This TCR beta chain is drawn from a study of control samples from healthy donors and cancer patients. This CDR3 spans 15 amino acids. Germline V gene sequence: CDR1 SGHAT, CDR2 FQNNGV. The V and J ends lost 2 bases and 8 bases, in that order; junction bases with no gene match: 7. Some clones are missing from TCRdb's copy, which holds only in-frame ones; the method was immunoSEQ multiplex PCR. The sample has around 120,000 clones, more than 85% seen once. This receptor was identified in a man aged 25-45 years in good health. The chain recombines TRBV11-2 with TRBJ2-1, with TRBD2 matching 9 bases. Sequenced material: blood. The CDR3 here is CASSLQRGVPDEQFF. The CDR3 coding sequence is TGTGCCAGCAGCTTACAGCGGGGGGTCCCAGATGAGCAGTTCTTC.